These 8 T cell receptor beta chains share one sample of origin, sequenced in a study of blood T cell repertoires in COVID-19. Generated by immunoSEQ multiplex PCR, the TCRdb table keeps only in-frame clones and is missing some. The table records approximately 180,000 clones, more than 75% of them present only once. Material: PBMCs or T cells enriched from blood (not recorded which). The receptors were sampled from a human donor with acute COVID-19. The donor label of this sample is uncertain.

The chain links TRBV5-6 to TRBJ2-2; D is perhaps TRBD1 (6 bases). The V gene's germline CDR1 is SGHDT and CDR2 YYEEEE. Trimming left V 4 bases short and J 5 bases short, with 15 bases between. The CDR3 runs 15 residues. The CDR3, as DNA: TGTGCCAGCAGCCGTCCAGGGGTTGGGACCGGGGAGCTGTTTTTT. Translating it yields CASSRPGVGTGELFF.

Comment on this clone: Just one base apart from a much larger clone, this may be a read error. The rearrangement uses TRBV7-2 and TRBJ1-5, with a weak D call TRBD1 (5 bases). The CDR3 has 13 amino acids. Trimming left V 1 base short and J 5 bases short, with 6 bases between. The germline gives CDR1 SGHTA, CDR2 FQGNSA. CDR3 nucleotides: TGTGCCAGCAGCTTAGGGGGGGATCAGCCCCAGCATTTT. Protein product: CASSLGGDQPQHF.

This clone has just one count. The J gene is TRBJ2-5, the V gene TRBV30, with TRBD2 identical over 13 bases. The CDR3 is 15 residues long. V was pared by 3 bases and J by 5 bases, with 6 bases of the junction left unmatched. Germline assignment: CDR1 GTSNPN and CDR2 SVGIG (reference sequence). For the CDR3, the DNA is TGTGCCTGGAGGGGGGGACTAGCGGGGACGGAGACCCAGTACTTC. It encodes CAWRGGLAGTETQYF.

The chain uses TRBV6-1 and TRBJ1-5; D possibly corresponds to TRBD1 (6 bases). The V gene's germline CDR1 is MNHNS and CDR2 SASEGT. The V end lost 3 bases, the J end lost 5 bases, and 14 bases lay between the germline ends. The CDR3 is made up of 15 amino acids. CDR3 nucleotides: TGTGCCAGCAGTGAGCGGGGGGGCCAGTATCAGCCCCAGCATTTT. It translates to CASSERGGQYQPQHF.

The chain employs TRBV28 and TRBJ2-7, with D maybe TRBD2 (6 bases). The CDR3 runs to 14 residues. V lost 5 bases and J 1 base, leaving 12 bases between the germline ends. Germline CDR1 reads MDHEN; CDR2 reads SYDVKM. CDR3 sequence reads: CASSPGGVSYEQYF. The DNA of the CDR3 is TGTGCCAGCAGTCCCGGGGGTGTATCCTACGAGCAGTACTTC. The full variable domain, with the rest looked up from reference TRBV28 and TRBJ2-7, is DVKVTQSSRYLVKRTGEKVFLECVQDMDHENMFWYRQDPGLGLRLIYFSYDVKMKEKGDIPEGYSVSREKKERFSLILESASTNQTSMYLCASSPGGVSYEQYFGPGTRLTVT.

The V gene is TRBV12-3 or TRBV12-4, the J gene TRBJ2-7, with 12 nucleotides matching TRBD1. With 5 bases clipped from V and 7 bases from J, the junction kept 3 bases outside the gene matches. The CDR3 is made up of 13 amino acids. This CDR3 reads CASSGTGGGEQYF. In DNA form, the CDR3 reads TGTGCCAGCAGTGGGACAGGGGGCGGTGAGCAGTACTTC.

CDR3 sequence: CASSHGTSYGYTF. CDR3 sequence (DNA): TGTGCCAGCAGCCACGGGACATCCTATGGCTACACCTTC. J is TRBJ1-2 and V is TRBV7-9, with D tentatively TRBD1 (6 bases). Germline CDR1 and CDR2: SEHNR and FQNEAQ (reference sequence). This CDR3 spans 13 amino acids. The V gene lost 5 bases and the J gene lost 4 bases, with 11 bases spanning the gap.

The CDR3 here is CASSLSGAEGQPQHF. The DNA for the CDR3 is TGCGCCAGCAGCTTGTCAGGGGCAGAGGGTCAGCCCCAGCATTTT. This sequence joins TRBV5-1 and TRBJ1-5, with D perhaps TRBD1 (6 bases). V was clipped by 1 base and J by 6 bases, with 14 bases between them. The germline gives CDR1 SGHRS, CDR2 YFSETQ. The CDR3 spans 15 residues. The whole variable domain, filled in from reference TRBV5-1 and TRBJ1-5, reads KAGVTQTPRYLIKTRGQQVTLSCSPISGHRSVSWYQQTPGQGLQFLFEYFSETQRNKGNFPGRFSGRQFSNSRSEMNVSTLELGDSALYLCASSLSGAEGQPQHFGDGTRLSIL.